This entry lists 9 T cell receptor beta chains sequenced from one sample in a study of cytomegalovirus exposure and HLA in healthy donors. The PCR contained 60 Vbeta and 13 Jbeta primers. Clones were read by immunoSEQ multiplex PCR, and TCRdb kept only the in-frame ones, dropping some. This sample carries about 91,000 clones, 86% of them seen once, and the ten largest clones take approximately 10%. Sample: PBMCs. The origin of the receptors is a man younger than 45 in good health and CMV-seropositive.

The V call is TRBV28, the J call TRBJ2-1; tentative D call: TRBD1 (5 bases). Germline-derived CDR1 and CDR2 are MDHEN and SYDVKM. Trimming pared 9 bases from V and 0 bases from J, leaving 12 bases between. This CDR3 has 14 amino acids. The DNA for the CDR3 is TGTGCCAGTACGGACACACTCTCCTACAATGAGCAGTTCTTC. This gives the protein CASTDTLSYNEQFF.

CDR3 sequence: CASRGPGQTNEKLFF. In DNA form, the CDR3 reads TGTGCCAGCAGAGGCCCGGGACAGACTAATGAAAAACTGTTTTTT. V is TRBV28 and J is TRBJ1-4; 7 bases agree with TRBD1. The CDR3 loop spans 15 amino acids. Germline V gives CDR1 MDHEN, CDR2 SYDVKM. V lost 6 bases, J lost 2 bases, and 6 bases stayed unmatched.

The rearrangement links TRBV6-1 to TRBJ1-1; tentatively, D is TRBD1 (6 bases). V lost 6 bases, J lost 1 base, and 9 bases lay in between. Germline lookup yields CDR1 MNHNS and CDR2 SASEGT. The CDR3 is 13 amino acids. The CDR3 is CASREQGNTEAFF. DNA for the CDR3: TGTGCCAGCAGAGAACAGGGGAACACTGAAGCTTTCTTT.

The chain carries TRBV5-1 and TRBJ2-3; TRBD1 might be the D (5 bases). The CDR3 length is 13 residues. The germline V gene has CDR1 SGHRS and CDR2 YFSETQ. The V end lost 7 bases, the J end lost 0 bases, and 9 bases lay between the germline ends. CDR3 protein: CASRPGSTDTQYF. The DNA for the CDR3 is TGCGCCAGCCGACCAGGGAGCACAGATACGCAGTATTTT. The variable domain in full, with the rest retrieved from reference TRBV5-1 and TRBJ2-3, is KAGVTQTPRYLIKTRGQQVTLSCSPISGHRSVSWYQQTPGQGLQFLFEYFSETQRNKGNFPGRFSGRQFSNSRSEMNVSTLELGDSALYLCASRPGSTDTQYFGPGTRLTVL.

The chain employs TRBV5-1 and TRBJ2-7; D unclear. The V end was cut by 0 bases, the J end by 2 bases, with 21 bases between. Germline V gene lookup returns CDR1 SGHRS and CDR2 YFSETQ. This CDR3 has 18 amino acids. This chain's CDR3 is CASSLAFASRNSAYEQYF. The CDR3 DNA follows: TGCGCCAGCAGCTTGGCCTTTGCTAGTCGTAATTCGGCCTACGAGCAGTACTTC.

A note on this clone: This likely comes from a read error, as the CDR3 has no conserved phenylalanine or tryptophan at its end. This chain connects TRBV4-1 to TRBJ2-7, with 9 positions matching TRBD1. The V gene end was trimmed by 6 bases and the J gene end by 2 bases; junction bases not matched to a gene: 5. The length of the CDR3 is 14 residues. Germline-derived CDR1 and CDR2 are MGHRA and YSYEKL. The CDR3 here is CASSTGTGTYEQYL. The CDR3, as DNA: TGCGCCAGCAGTACCGGGACAGGGACCTACGAGCAGTACCTC.

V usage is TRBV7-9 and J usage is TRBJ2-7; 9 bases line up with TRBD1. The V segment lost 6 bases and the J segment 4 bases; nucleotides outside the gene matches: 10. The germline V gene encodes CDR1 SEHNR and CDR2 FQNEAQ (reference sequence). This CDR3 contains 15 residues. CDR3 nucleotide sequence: TGTGCCAGCAGTCCCGGGACAGGGTACGCGTACGAGCAGTACTTC. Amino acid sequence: CASSPGTGYAYEQYF. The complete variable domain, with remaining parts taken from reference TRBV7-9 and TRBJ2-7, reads DTGVSQNPRHKITKRGQNVTFRCDPISEHNRLYWYRQTLGQGPEFLTYFQNEAQLEKSRLLSDRFSAERPKGSFSTLEIQRTEQGDSAMYLCASSPGTGYAYEQYFGPGTRLTVT.

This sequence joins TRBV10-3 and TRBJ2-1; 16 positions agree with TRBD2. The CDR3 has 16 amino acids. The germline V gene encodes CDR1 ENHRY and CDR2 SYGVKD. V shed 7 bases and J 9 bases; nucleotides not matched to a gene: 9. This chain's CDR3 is CAITGAGTSGRGEQFF. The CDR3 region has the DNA TGTGCCATCACCGGAGCCGGGACTAGCGGGAGGGGTGAGCAGTTCTTC.

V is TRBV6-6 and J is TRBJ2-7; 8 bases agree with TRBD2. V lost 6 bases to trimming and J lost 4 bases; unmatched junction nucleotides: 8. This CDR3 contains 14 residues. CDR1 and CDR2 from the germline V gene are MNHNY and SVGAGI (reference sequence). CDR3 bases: TGTGCCAGCAGCCAGAGCGGGAGTCCTTACGAGCAGTACTTC. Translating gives CASSQSGSPYEQYF.